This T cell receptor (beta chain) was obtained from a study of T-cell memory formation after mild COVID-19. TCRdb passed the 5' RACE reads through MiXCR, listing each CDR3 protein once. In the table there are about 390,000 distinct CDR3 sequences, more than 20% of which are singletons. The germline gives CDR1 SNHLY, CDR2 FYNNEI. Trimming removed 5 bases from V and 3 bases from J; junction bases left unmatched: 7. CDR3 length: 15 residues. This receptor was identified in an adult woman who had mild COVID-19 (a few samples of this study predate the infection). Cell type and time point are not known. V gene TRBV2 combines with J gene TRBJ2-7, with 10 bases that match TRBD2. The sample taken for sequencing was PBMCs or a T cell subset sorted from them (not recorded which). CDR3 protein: CASSLEGLAIYEQYF. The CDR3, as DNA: TGTGCCAGCAGTTTGGAGGGACTAGCGATCTACGAGCAGTACTTC.